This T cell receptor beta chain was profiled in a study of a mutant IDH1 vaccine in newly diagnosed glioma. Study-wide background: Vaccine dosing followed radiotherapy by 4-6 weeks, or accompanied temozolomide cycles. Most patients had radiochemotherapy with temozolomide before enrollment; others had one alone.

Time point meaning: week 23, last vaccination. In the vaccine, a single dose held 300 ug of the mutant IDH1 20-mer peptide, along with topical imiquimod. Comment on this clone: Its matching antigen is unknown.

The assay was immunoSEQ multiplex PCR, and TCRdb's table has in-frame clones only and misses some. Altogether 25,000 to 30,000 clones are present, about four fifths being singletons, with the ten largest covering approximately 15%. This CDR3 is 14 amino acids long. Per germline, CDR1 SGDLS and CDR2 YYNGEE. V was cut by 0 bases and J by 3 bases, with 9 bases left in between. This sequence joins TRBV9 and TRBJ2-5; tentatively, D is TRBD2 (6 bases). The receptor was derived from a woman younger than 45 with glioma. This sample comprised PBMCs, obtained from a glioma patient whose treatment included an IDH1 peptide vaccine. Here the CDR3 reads CASSVGAGKETQYF. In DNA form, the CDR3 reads TGTGCCAGCAGCGTAGGGGCGGGGAAAGAGACCCAGTACTTC.